Within the sample, the clone carrying this T cell receptor (beta chain) is medium-sized (0.01 to 0.1%). Its target is unknown. Findings and caveats of the study: Tumor Treg TCRs overlapped most with tumor naive CD4+ cells. Under 2.2% of tumor Treg sequences matched blood Tregs or memory cells. Tumor memory CD4+ T cell TCR gene usage clustered with blood and lymph node memory CD4+ cells and lymph node naive CD4+ cells.

TRBV12-4/TRBJ1-2 clonotypes were amplified with adaptor-ligated barcode primers. TCRdb re-derived calls from the multiplex PCR reads in MiXCR, one entry per CDR3 protein. The table lists 1,100 or so distinct CDR3 sequences, roughly 0.74% of them singletons. There are 13 residues in the CDR3. Between the trimmed V and J ends, which lost 5 bases and 2 bases, there was a span of 9 bases. Tregs were sorted as CD4+CD25+CD127-/low cells. The chain employs TRBV12-3 or TRBV12-4 and TRBJ1-2; D perhaps matches TRBD1 (6 bases). Material: Tregs sorted from blood. This TCR came from a female donor with breast cancer. CDR3 coding DNA: TGTGCCAGCAGTCACGACAGGAACTATGGCTACACCTTC. Its translation is CASSHDRNYGYTF.